This T cell receptor (beta chain) was sequenced for a study of cytomegalovirus exposure and HLA in healthy donors. Findings and limits, study-wide: Trimming of TCR beta V- and J-genes showed a link, identified in a later analysis, to a missense DCLRE1C variant. As confirmed in vitro, three CMV-associated chains were specific for CMV antigens. In an earlier analysis, productive rearrangement rates for most beta V segments clustered near 87% or 30%.

Amplification used 60 Vbeta primers and 13 Jbeta primers. Profiled with immunoSEQ multiplex PCR; TCRdb holds only in-frame clones, not every one. The sample has 150,000 to 200,000 clones; about 79% are singletons. With respect to this clone: What it binds is unknown.

Sequenced sample: PBMCs. The receptor was derived from a boy younger than 10 in good health and CMV-seronegative.

This chain's CDR3 is CASRTTGSTDTQYF. CDR3 nucleotide sequence: TGTGCCAGCAGAACTACAGGGTCCACAGATACGCAGTATTTT. J is TRBJ2-3 and V is TRBV2, with D maybe TRBD1 (6 bases). The germline gives CDR1 SNHLY, CDR2 FYNNEI. The ends were cut back, 6 bases at V and 2 bases at J, with 12 bases in the middle. This CDR3 comprises 14 residues.